This T cell receptor beta chain was sequenced during a study of T cell changes during pregnancy in multiple sclerosis (dated by TCRdb to between 2019 and 2020). About the full investigation: In women with multiple sclerosis, the researchers looked at how the T cell repertoire shifted as pregnancy progressed.

The library was obtained by the immunoSEQ multiplex PCR assay. Entries here come from immuneACCESS through TCRdb and include only in-frame sequences with V and J called. Some clones fail to appear in such tables; in the studies checked, an unresolved V gene covers under half of the shortfall, and the cause of the remainder is unknown. The sample profile shows approximately 96,000 clones; around 92% of them were found once. Of the sample, roughly 2.3% falls within the top ten clones. As for this clone: Its antigen specificity is not known. At one of its ends the junction is not consistent with the germline gene, which may arise from a read error.

Here the sequenced sample was peripheral blood, taken after pregnancy. The origin of this receptor is a female donor in good health, enrolled as a control in a pregnancy study.

The nucleotide sequence is given as TGTGACAGCAGTTTTTCCAGCCAGGGGGGAACCTACGAGCAGTACTTC. Translated, this gives CDSSFSSQGGTYEQYF. The chain joins TRBV28 to TRBJ2-7, and TRBD1 may be the D gene, going by 7 matching bases. The CDR3, cysteine through phenylalanine, is 16 amino acids long. The entry retains the CDR3 DNA only, 48 bases that are in frame from base 1. The CDR1 and CDR2 encoded by the germline V gene are MDHEN and SYDVKM.